Listed below are T cell receptor beta chains from one sample, sequenced in a study of CD8 T cells in ankylosing spondylitis. TCRdb used MiXCR to reprocess the 5' RACE reads, holding one entry per CDR3 protein. The sample has some 130,000 distinct CDR3 sequences, about a tenth seen once; the top ten hold approximately 3.5%. Input material: blood, either unsorted or a sorted T cell fraction (not recorded which). All receptors derive from a male donor with ankylosing spondylitis or in good health (not recorded which). Both conserved end residues are part of each CDR3. The D gene is left open where the match is weak. Clone size appears in some rows only: once, few, many, or a class for an expanded clone.

NA	NA	TRBV30	TRBJ1-1	TGTGCCTGGAGGTCGTTCGTGGTAGCTTTCTTT	CAWRSFVVAFF
TRBD1	NA	TRBV4-2	TRBJ2-2	TGTGCCAGCAGCCAAGATCGGGGCAGGGGGCACACCGGGGAGCTGTTTTTT	CASSQDRGRGHTGELFF
TRBD2	many	TRBV29-1	TRBJ2-7	TGCAGCGTCGTACGGACTAGCCCTGCCTACGAGCAGTACTTC	CSVVRTSPAYEQYF
NA	many	TRBV7-3	TRBJ2-7	TGTGCCAGCAGCTCTGGAACGACACCTCAAGAGCAGTACTTC	CASSSGTTPQEQYF
NA	many	TRBV5-1	TRBJ2-1	TGCGCCAGCAGCCGCCCCCCAAGCGGTGAGCAGTTCTTC	CASSRPPSGEQFF
NA	few	TRBV30	TRBJ2-3	TGTGCCTGGAGTGTGGCTATTAGCACAGATACGCAGTATTTT	CAWSVAISTDTQYF
NA	once	TRBV5-5	TRBJ1-2	TGTGCCAGCAGCGACAACACCCACTCCAATGGCTACACCTTC	CASSDNTHSNGYTF
NA	many	TRBV29-1	TRBJ1-1	TGCAGCGTTGATCAGGACCTAAATGAAGCTTTCTTT	CSVDQDLNEAFF
NA	many	TRBV29-1	TRBJ2-2	TGCAGCGTTGAGGCAGGGAACACCGGGGAGCTGTTTTTT	CSVEAGNTGELFF
NA	few	TRBV18	TRBJ2-7	TGTGCCAGCTCACCGGGGGATCACGCCTACGAGCAGTACTTC	CASSPGDHAYEQYF
NA	NA	TRBV24-1	TRBJ2-1	TGTGCCACCAGTGATCAGCGGGTCTCTTCTAACAATGAGCAGTTCTTC	CATSDQRVSSNNEQFF
NA	many	TRBV20-1	TRBJ2-5	TGCAGTGCTAGAGATCAAGGTACAGCGAGCGGTTCCCAGTACTTC	CSARDQGTASGSQYF
TRBD1	many	TRBV6-2/TRBV6-3	TRBJ2-1	TGTGCCAGCAAGCTCAGGGGGTCCTACAATGAGCAGTTCTTC	CASKLRGSYNEQFF
NA	many	TRBV5-1	TRBJ1-2	TGCGCCAGCAGCTTCGAAGGGGCTGGCTACACCTTC	CASSFEGAGYTF
TRBD1	NA	TRBV20-1	TRBJ1-3	TGCAGTGCTAGGGACAGGGTCTACGGAAACACCATATATTTT	CSARDRVYGNTIYF
NA	many	TRBV29-1	TRBJ1-1	TGCAGCGTTGACAGACAGGTTATGGGAGCTTTCTTT	CSVDRQVMGAFF
NA	many	TRBV9	TRBJ2-6	TGTGCCAGCAGCCCCCCCTCTGGGGCCAACGTCCTGACTTTC	CASSPPSGANVLTF
TRBD2	few	TRBV7-2	TRBJ2-7	TGTGCCAGCAGCTTAGCACTAGCGAATTACGAGCAGTACTTC	CASSLALANYEQYF
NA	many	TRBV20-1	TRBJ2-5	TGCAGTGCCACACCCCAAGAGACCCAGTACTTC	CSATPQETQYF
NA	many	TRBV20-1	TRBJ2-1	TGCAGTGCTAGAGTGAGAAGGAATGAGCAGTTCTTC	CSARVRRNEQFF
TRBD2	many	TRBV11-2	TRBJ2-3	TGTGCCAGCAGCTTAGATTGGACTAGCGGGAGCACAGATACGCAGTATTTT	CASSLDWTSGSTDTQYF
NA	many	TRBV4-3	TRBJ1-6	TGCGCCAGCACTTATAAGGGGGACGGCTCACCCCTCCACTTT	CASTYKGDGSPLHF
NA	many	TRBV11-2	TRBJ2-7	TGTGCCAGCAGCTTAGATTCAGGGGACACCACCTACGAGCAGTACTTC	CASSLDSGDTTYEQYF
NA	NA	TRBV29-1	TRBJ2-7	TGCAGCGTTGAAGGTTACTATCCCAACGAGCAGTACTTC	CSVEGYYPNEQYF
TRBD1	many	TRBV19	TRBJ2-1	TGTGCCAGTAGTATCCCGGACAGGGGCACCAATGAGCAGTTCTTC	CASSIPDRGTNEQFF
NA	many	TRBV28	TRBJ2-5	TGTGCCAGCAGTCCCAGACGAGGACAAGAGACCCAGTACTTC	CASSPRRGQETQYF
TRBD2	NA	TRBV7-2	TRBJ2-3	TGTGTCAGCAGCTTTCAGAGCGGGACTAGCACAGATACGCAGTATTTT	CVSSFQSGTSTDTQYF
TRBD2	many	TRBV4-3	TRBJ2-7	TGCGCCAGCAGCCACCTTAGCGGGAGCGTCTACGAGCAGTACTTC	CASSHLSGSVYEQYF
TRBD2	many	TRBV28	TRBJ2-7	TGTGCCAGCAGTTCGGGAGGGCCCTACGAGCAGTACTTC	CASSSGGPYEQYF
TRBD2	many	TRBV7-8	TRBJ2-1	TGTGCCAGCAGCTTGAGGACTAGCGGATTAAATGAGCAGTTCTTC	CASSLRTSGLNEQFF
NA	many	TRBV29-1	TRBJ1-1	TGCAGCGTTGAGAGGAACACTGAAGCTTTCTTT	CSVERNTEAFF
NA	many	TRBV29-1	TRBJ1-6	TGCAGCGTGGGCGACTTGGGGAATTCACCCCTCCACTTT	CSVGDLGNSPLHF
NA	NA	TRBV7-2	TRBJ2-5	TGTGCCAGCAGCTTAGACATTGAGACCCAGTACTTC	CASSLDIETQYF
NA	many	TRBV6-1	TRBJ1-6	TGTGCCAGCAGCCCCCTCGGGGGAGGGCCAGGGGCTATTAATTCACCCCTCCACTTT	CASSPLGGGPGAINSPLHF
TRBD1	few	TRBV6-2/TRBV6-3	TRBJ1-5	TGTGCCAGCAGGACGGGACAGGGGGCCAGTCAGCCCCAGCATTTT	CASRTGQGASQPQHF
NA	NA	TRBV20-1	TRBJ2-1	TGCAGTGCTAGTAAGGTGGGGTCCCTCAATGAGCAGTTCTTC	CSASKVGSLNEQFF
NA	NA	TRBV29-1	TRBJ2-3	TGCAGCGTTGGGGGAGGATCCCTTGGCACAGATACGCAGTATTTT	CSVGGGSLGTDTQYF